This TCR beta chain was sequenced for a study of shared clonotypes between healthy human individuals. Whole-study findings and limits: Generally, naive subsets came out with larger estimated richness than memory subsets.

Assay: immunoSEQ multiplex PCR; the TCRdb copy retains only in-frame clones and omits some. Here the sample spans roughly 1,100,000 clones, under 80% being singletons. This CDR3 contains 14 residues. CDR1 and CDR2 from the germline V gene are SEHNR and FQNEAQ (reference sequence). Trimming pared 1 base from V and 5 bases from J, leaving 11 bases between. Concerning this clone itself: Its antigen is still unknown. Additional DNA sequences in this sample encode the identical CDR3.

The receptor was derived from a man younger than 30 in good health. The sequencing sample was made of memory CD4+ T cells sorted from blood. Subset here: CD45RA-negative fraction. This chain uses TRBV7-9 with TRBJ2-5; D unresolved. CDR3 loop: CASSLEGGKETQYF. CDR3 nucleotides: TGTGCCAGCAGCTTAGAGGGCGGAAAGGAGACCCAGTACTTC.